This TCR beta chain was recorded in a study of blood T cell repertoires in COVID-19. Overall study: Samples representing acute and convalescent COVID-19 were sourced from the United States, Italy and Spain. The analysed material was cDNA or gDNA that came from T cells, B-cell-depleted T cells, or PBMCs.

Of note for this clone: At one of its ends the junction is not consistent with the germline gene, which may arise from a read error.

This CDR3 comprises 12 residues. Produced via immunoSEQ multiplex PCR; TCRdb's table is partial and in-frame only. Of 200,000 to 250,000 clones in the sample, approximately 82% were seen once. The TCR comes from a young man who had recovered from COVID-19. The specimen was peripheral blood. The V call is TRBV12-3 or TRBV12-4, the J call TRBJ2-5; no firm D call. The CDR3 is CASSLLQEAQYF. The CDR3 DNA reads TGTGCCAGCAGCCTTTTACAAGAGGCCCAGTACTTC.